This TCR beta chain was retrieved from a study of T cells in Graves' hyperthyroidism and ophthalmopathy. Graves' hyperthyroidism was deemed stable absent ophthalmopathy progression within 18 months. CDR1 is KGHDR, CDR2 SFDVKD, per germline. V shed 3 bases and J shed 3 bases, with 11 bases lying between them. The CDR3 is made up of 15 amino acids. This clonotype was counted ten times or more. RNA transcripts served as the template for amplifying TCR beta CDR3 regions. TCR CDR3 underwent first-round RT-PCR with the HTBI primer set. MiXCR, run by TCRdb on the multiplex PCR reads, gives a single entry per CDR3 protein. The sample has about 590,000 distinct CDR3 sequences, about 15% seen once; the top ten hold approximately 7.4%.

This clonotype was sampled from a woman aged 30 to 39 with Graves' hyperthyroidism. Source material: blood. The gene calls are TRBV24-1 and TRBJ2-1; D could derive from TRBD1 or TRBD2 (5 bases each). The CDR3 coding sequence is TGTGCCACCAGTGATGGGAGCGACAGCTACAATGAGCAGTTCTTC. Protein: CATSDGSDSYNEQFF.